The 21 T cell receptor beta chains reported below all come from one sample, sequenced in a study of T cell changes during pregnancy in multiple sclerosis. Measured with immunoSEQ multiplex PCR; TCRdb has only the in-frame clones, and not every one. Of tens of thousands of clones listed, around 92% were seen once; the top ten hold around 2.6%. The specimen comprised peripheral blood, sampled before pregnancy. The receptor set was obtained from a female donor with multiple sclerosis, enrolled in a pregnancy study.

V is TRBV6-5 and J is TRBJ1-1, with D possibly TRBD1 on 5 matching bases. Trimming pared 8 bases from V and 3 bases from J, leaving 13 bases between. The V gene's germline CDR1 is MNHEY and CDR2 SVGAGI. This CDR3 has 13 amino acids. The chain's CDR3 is CASRQGQHTEAFF. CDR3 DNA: TGTGCCAGCCGCCAGGGCCAACACACTGAAGCTTTCTTT.

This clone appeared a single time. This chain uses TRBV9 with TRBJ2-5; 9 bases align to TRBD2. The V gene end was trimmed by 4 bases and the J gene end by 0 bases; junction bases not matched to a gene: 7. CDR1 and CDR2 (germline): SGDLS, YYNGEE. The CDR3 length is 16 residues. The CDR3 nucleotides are TGTGCCAGCAGCCATCCTAGCGGGGTTAACCAAGAGACCCAGTACTTC. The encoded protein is CASSHPSGVNQETQYF.

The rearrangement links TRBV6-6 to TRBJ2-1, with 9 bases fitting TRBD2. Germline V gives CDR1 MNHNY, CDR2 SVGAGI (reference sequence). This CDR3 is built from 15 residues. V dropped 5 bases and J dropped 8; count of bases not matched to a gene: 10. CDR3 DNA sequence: TGTGCCAGCAGTACTCGTGGCGGGAGGGCCTATGAGCAGTTCTTC. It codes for CASSTRGGRAYEQFF.

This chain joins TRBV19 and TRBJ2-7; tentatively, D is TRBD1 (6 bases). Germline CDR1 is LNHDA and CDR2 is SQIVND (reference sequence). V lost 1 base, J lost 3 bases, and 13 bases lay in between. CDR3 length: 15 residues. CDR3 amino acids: CASSIGTGIFYEQYF. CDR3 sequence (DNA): TGTGCCAGTAGTATAGGTACAGGGATATTCTACGAGCAGTACTTC.

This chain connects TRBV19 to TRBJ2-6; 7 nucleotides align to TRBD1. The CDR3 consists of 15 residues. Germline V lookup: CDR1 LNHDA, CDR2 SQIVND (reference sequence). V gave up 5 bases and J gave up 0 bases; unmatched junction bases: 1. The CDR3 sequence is CASSPGGSGANVLTF. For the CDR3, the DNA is TGTGCCAGTAGTCCAGGGGGCTCTGGGGCCAACGTCCTGACTTTC. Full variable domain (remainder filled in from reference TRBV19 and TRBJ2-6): DGGITQSPKYLFRKEGQNVTLSCEQNLNHDAMYWYRQDPGQGLRLIYYSQIVNDFQKGDIAEGYSVSREKKESFPLTVTSAQKNPTAFYLCASSPGGSGANVLTFGAGSRLTVL.

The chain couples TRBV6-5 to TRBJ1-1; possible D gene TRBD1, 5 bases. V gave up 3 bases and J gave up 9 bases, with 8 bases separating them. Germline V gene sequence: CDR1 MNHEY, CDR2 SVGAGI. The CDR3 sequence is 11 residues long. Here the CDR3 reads CASSYDSQAFF. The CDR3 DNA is TGTGCCAGCAGTTATGACAGCCAAGCTTTCTTT.

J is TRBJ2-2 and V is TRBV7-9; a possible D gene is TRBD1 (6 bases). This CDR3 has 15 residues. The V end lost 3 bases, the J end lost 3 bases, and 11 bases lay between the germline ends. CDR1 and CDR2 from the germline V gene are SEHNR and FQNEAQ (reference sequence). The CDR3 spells CASSFDAGDTGELFF. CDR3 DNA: TGTGCCAGCAGCTTTGACGCAGGGGACACCGGGGAGCTGTTTTTT.

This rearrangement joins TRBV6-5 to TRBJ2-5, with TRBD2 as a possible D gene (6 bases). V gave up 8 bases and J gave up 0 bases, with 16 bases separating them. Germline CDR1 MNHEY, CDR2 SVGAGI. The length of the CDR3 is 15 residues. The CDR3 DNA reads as TGTGCCAGCTCAACGGGAGCTAGAAACCAAGAGACCCAGTACTTC. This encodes CASSTGARNQETQYF.

DNA for the CDR3: TGCGCCAGCAGCCAAGATAGGAGAGTCTCCTACAATGAGCAGTTCTTC. It translates to CASSQDRRVSYNEQFF. The rearrangement uses TRBV4-3 and TRBJ2-1; no definite D call. The CDR3 length is 16 residues. Germline V CDR1 and CDR2: LGHNA, YSLEER. V was cut by 0 bases and J by 0 bases, with 9 bases left in between.

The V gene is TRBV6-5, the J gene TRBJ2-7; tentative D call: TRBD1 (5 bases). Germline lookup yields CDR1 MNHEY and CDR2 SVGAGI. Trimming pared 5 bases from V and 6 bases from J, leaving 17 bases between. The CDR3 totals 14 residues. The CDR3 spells CASSTPAGPREQYF. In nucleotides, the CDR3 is TGTGCCAGCAGTACCCCAGCAGGGCCCCGCGAGCAGTACTTC.

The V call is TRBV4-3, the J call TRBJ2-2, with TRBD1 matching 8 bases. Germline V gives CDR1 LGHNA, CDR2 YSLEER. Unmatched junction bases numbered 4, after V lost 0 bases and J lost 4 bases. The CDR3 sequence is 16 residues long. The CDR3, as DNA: TGCGCCAGCAGCCAAGACAGGGGGCGTCCCACCGGGGAGCTGTTTTTT. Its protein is CASSQDRGRPTGELFF.

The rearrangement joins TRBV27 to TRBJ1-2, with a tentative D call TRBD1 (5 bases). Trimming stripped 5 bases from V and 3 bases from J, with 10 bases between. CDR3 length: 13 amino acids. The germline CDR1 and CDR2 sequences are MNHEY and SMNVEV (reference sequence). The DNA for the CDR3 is TGTGCCAGCAGTCAGACAGCCTACTATGGCTACACCTTC. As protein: CASSQTAYYGYTF.

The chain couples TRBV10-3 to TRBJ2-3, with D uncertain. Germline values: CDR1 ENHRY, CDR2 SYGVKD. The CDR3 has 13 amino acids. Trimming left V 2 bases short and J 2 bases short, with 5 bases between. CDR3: CAISEPFTDTQYF. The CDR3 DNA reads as TGTGCCATCAGTGAGCCTTTCACAGATACGCAGTATTTT.

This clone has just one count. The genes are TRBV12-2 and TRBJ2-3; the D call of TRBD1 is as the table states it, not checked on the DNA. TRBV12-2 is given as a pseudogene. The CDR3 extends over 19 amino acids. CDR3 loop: CASRSGQDSSETSTDTQYF. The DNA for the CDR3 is TGTGCAAGTCGCTCCGGACAGGATTCTAGCGAGACTAGCACAGATACGCAGTATTTT.

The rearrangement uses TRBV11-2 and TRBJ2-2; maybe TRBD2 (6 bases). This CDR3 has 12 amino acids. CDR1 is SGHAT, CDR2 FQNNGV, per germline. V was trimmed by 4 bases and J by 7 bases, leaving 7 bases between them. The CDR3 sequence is CASSWGGGELFF. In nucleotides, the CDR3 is TGTGCCAGCAGCTGGGGAGGCGGGGAGCTGTTTTTT.

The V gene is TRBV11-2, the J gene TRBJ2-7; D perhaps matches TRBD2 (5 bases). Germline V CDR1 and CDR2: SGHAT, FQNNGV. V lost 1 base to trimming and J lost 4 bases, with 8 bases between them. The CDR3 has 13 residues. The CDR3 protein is CASSLGKRYEQYF. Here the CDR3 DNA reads TGTGCCAGCAGCTTAGGAAAGCGGTACGAGCAGTACTTC.

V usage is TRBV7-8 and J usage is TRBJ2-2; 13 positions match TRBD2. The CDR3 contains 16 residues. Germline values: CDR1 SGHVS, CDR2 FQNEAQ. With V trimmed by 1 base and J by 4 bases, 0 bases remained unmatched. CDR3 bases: TGTGCCAGCAGCTTAGGACTAGCGGGAGGCACCGGGGAGCTGTTTTTT. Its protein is CASSLGLAGGTGELFF. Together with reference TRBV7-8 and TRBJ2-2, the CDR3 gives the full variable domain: GAGVSQSPRYKVAKRGQDVALRCDPISGHVSLFWYQQALGQGPEFLTYFQNEAQLDKSGLPSDRFFAERPEGSVSTLKIQRTQQEDSAVYLCASSLGLAGGTGELFFGEGSRLTVL.

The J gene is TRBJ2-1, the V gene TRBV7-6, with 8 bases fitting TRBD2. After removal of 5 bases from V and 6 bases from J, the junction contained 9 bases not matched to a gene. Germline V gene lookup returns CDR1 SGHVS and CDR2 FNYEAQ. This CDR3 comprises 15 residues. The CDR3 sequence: CASSGTGTRTNEQFF. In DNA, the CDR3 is TGTGCCAGCAGCGGGACCGGGACTAGAACCAATGAGCAGTTCTTC.

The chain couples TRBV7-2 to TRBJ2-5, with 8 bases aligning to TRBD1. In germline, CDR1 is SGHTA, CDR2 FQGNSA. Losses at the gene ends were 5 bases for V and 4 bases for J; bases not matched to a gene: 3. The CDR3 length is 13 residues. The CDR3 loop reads CASSQTGGETQYF. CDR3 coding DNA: TGTGCCAGCAGCCAAACAGGGGGAGAGACCCAGTACTTC.

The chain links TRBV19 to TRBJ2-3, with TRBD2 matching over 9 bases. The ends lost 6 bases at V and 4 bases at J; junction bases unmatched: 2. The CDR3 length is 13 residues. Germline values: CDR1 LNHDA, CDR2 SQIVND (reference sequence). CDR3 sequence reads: CASRREGSDTQYF. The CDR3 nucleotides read TGTGCCAGTAGGCGGGAGGGGTCAGATACGCAGTATTTT.

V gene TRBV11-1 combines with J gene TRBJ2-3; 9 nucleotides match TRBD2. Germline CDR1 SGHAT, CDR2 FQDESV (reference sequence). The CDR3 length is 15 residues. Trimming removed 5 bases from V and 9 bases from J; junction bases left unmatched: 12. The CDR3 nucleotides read TGTGCCAGCAGCCCCCAGGCGGGAGGGATTGGAACGCAGTATTTT. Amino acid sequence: CASSPQAGGIGTQYF.